This T cell receptor (beta chain) was profiled in a study of CD4 T cells in relation to SARS-CoV-2 and coronaviruses. Study at large: TCR beta CDR3s were sequenced after 10-day antigen culture of PBMCs. Negative control cultures got HIV-1 Nef peptides or no peptide.

TCRdb's table, derived via immunoSEQ multiplex PCR, lists solely in-frame clones and lacks some. The data contain 15,000 to 20,000 clones, more than 75% of them singletons. Per the germline V gene, CDR1 is DFQATT and CDR2 is SNEGSKA (reference sequence). The junction had 5 bases not matched to a gene; V was cut back by 3 bases and J by 2 bases. The CDR3 sequence is 16 residues long. CD4+ T cells from unexposed donors were obtained before the COVID-19 pandemic (2011-2018). The cells were cultured for approximately ten days before CD4+ T cells were isolated. Testing used SARS-CoV-2 S/N and four cold-coronavirus spikes on unexposed-donor CD4+ T cells, cells permitting. The sample holds one count of this clone. Antigen: not known.

The V and J genes are TRBV20-1 and TRBJ2-2, with 11 bases fitting TRBD2. The clonotype comes from a human donor in good health. Sequenced sample: CD4+ T cells from PBMCs, cultured in vitro. For the CDR3, the DNA is TGCAGTGCTAGTCTAGCGGGAGGACTCAACACCGGGGAGCTGTTTTTT. This sequence encodes CSASLAGGLNTGELFF.